Below are 11 T cell receptor beta chains sequenced from a single sample in a study of vaccination effects on CD4 cells after COVID-19. The authors isolated CD4+ T cells after about eleven days of culture. These receptors have no identified antigens. This table comes from immunoSEQ multiplex PCR, and its TCRdb copy is limited to in-frame clones, with some not included. The top ten hold roughly a quarter of the sample, which has tens of thousands of clones, 72% seen once. This specimen consisted of CD4+ T cells from PBMCs cultured without peptide, obtained before COVID-19 vaccination. The receptors were sampled from a human donor who had a prior SARS-CoV-2 infection.

V is TRBV28 and J is TRBJ2-1, with 7 nucleotides matching TRBD2. Trimming at V came to 2 bases and at J to 0 bases, leaving 4 bases not matched to a gene. The germline V gene encodes CDR1 MDHEN and CDR2 SYDVKM. This CDR3 is 16 amino acids long. As DNA, the CDR3 is TGTGCCAGCAGTTTACTGCGGGAGCGCTCCTACAATGAGCAGTTCTTC. Translation gives CASSLLRERSYNEQFF.

The V and J genes are TRBV5-4 and TRBJ1-6; TRBD1 matches at 7 bases. The trim removed 0 bases at V and 10 bases at J, leaving 4 bases unmatched. The CDR3 runs to 14 residues. Germline CDR1 SGHNT, CDR2 YYREEE (reference sequence). The CDR3 bases are TGTGCCAGCAGCTTGGGAGGGGGCTACTCACCCCTCCACTTT. Translation: CASSLGGGYSPLHF.

The CDR3 reads CASSFTSGRANTGELFF. Written as DNA, the CDR3 is TGTGCCAGCAGTTTTACTAGCGGGAGGGCCAACACCGGGGAGCTGTTTTTT. This chain links TRBV6-2 or TRBV6-3 with TRBJ2-2; 13 nucleotides agree with TRBD2. The length of the CDR3 is 17 residues. J lost 2 bases, V lost 4 bases, and 4 bases had no gene match. CDR1 is MNHEY, CDR2 SVGEGT, per germline.

This clone was seen only a few times. The chain employs TRBV12-3 or TRBV12-4 and TRBJ1-2; D unclear. The V end lost 5 bases, the J end lost 5 bases, and 9 bases lay between the germline ends. The CDR3 covers 12 residues. Here the CDR3 DNA reads TGTGCCAGCAGTCCAAGGGAATATGGCTACACCTTC. As protein: CASSPREYGYTF.

The chain combines TRBV7-9 with TRBJ1-2; 7 bases line up with TRBD1. The CDR3 length is 15 residues. Trimming at V came to 7 bases and at J to 1 base, leaving 9 bases not matched to a gene. The germline CDR1 and CDR2 sequences are SEHNR and FQNEAQ (reference sequence). CDR3 region: CASNLQGPFNYGYTF. CDR3 DNA sequence: TGTGCCAGCAACCTACAGGGGCCCTTTAACTATGGCTACACCTTC.

This clone was seen a few times. The chain combines TRBV5-1 with TRBJ2-1; tentatively, D is TRBD2 (5 bases). The V gene lost 4 bases and the J gene lost 7 bases, with 18 bases spanning the gap. This CDR3 spans 15 amino acids. CDR1 is SGHRS, CDR2 YFSETQ, per germline. CDR3 DNA sequence: TGCGCCAGCAGCCTGGCGGGCTCGTACGGGAATGAGCAGTTCTTC. Translated, it gives CASSLAGSYGNEQFF.

The table lists this clone with a count of one. This sequence joins TRBV20-1 and TRBJ2-3, with D unresolved. Trimming removed 3 bases at V and 6 bases at J, with 7 bases between. Germline values: CDR1 DFQATT, CDR2 SNEGSKA (reference sequence). CDR3 length: 11 residues. The CDR3 here is CSASLLDTQYF. CDR3 DNA sequence: TGCAGTGCTAGTTTATTGGATACGCAGTATTTT.

CDR3 in amino acids: CASSVALGQSYEQYF. CDR3 coding DNA: TGTGCCAGCAGCGTGGCCTTGGGACAGTCCTACGAGCAGTACTTC. The chain uses TRBV5-4 and TRBJ2-7; 7 positions agree with TRBD1. This CDR3 spans 15 amino acids. J gave up 1 base and V 4 bases, and 8 bases lay outside the gene matches. CDR1 and CDR2 from the germline V gene are SGHNT and YYREEE (reference sequence).

The V and J genes are TRBV4-1 and TRBJ1-6; weak D call: TRBD1 (5 bases). With 4 bases removed from V and 7 bases from J, the gap between germline ends came to 11 bases. Germline V CDR1 and CDR2: MGHRA, YSYEKL. The CDR3 extends over 14 amino acids. DNA of the CDR3: TGCGCCAGCAGCCGACAGAGCTTGAATTCACCCCTCCACTTT. Translation gives CASSRQSLNSPLHF.

The chain carries TRBV3-1 (or the pseudogene TRBV3-2) and TRBJ2-7; TRBD1 agrees at 9 bases. The CDR3 consists of 18 residues. Germline assignment: CDR1 LGHDT and CDR2 YNNKEL (reference sequence). J was trimmed by 4 bases and V by 0 bases; bases with no gene match: 13. The CDR3 sequence: CASSQEGYRDRDRYEQYF. The CDR3 DNA is TGTGCCAGCAGCCAAGAAGGTTACAGGGACAGGGATCGGTACGAGCAGTACTTC.

The chain recombines TRBV18 with TRBJ2-3; tentative D call: TRBD2 (5 bases). CDR1 is KGHSH, CDR2 LQKENI, per germline. V was trimmed by 1 base and J by 2 bases, leaving 10 bases between them. The length of the CDR3 is 15 residues. In nucleotides, the CDR3 is TGTGCCAGCTCACCACGGACGGGGAACACAGATACGCAGTATTTT. It is translated as CASSPRTGNTDTQYF. Variable domain in full (rest from reference TRBV18 and TRBJ2-3): NAGVMQNPRHLVRRRGQEARLRCSPMKGHSHVYWYRQLPEEGLKFMVYLQKENIIDESGMPKERFSAEFPKEGPSILRIQQVVRGDSAAYFCASSPRTGNTDTQYFGPGTRLTVL.